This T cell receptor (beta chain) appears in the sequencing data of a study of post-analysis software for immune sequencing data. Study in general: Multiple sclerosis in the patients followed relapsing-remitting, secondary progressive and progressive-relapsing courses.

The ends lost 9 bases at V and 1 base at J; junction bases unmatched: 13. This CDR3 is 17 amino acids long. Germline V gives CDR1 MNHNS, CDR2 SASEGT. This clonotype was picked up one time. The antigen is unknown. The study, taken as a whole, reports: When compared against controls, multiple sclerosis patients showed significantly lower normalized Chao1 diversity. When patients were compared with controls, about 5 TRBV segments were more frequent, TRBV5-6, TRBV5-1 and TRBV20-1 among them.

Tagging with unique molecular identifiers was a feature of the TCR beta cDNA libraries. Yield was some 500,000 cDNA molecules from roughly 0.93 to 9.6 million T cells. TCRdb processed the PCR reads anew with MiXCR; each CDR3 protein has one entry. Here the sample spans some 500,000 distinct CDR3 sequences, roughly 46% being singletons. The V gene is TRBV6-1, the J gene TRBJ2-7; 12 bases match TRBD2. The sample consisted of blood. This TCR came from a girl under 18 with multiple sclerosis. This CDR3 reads CASRGTPGLAGSYEQYF. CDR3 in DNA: TGTGCCAGTAGGGGGACACCCGGACTAGCGGGGTCCTACGAGCAGTACTTC.